This T cell receptor beta chain is from a study of T cell repertoires in cytomegalovirus infection. Across the whole study: From public TCR beta signatures came an indication of both CMV infection and matching HLA type.

A few counts support this clonotype. Its antigen is as yet unknown. The CDR3 loop spans 16 amino acids. Germline trimming cut 3 bases from V and 0 bases from J; bases unmatched to any gene: 5. Germline V lookup: CDR1 MNHEY, CDR2 SVGAGI. Study outcomes and limitations: Summed frequency of public TCR beta families distinguished CMV carriers with the relevant HLA. The study found HLA-C-restricted CMV-specific TCR beta clonotypes dominating the ex vivo response.

One entry per CDR3 protein, called by TCRdb with MiXCR from the reads. The data contain just under 300,000 distinct CDR3 sequences, roughly 9.3% of them seen just once; the ten biggest clones take up around 2.4%. This receptor was taken from a human donor in good health (CMV status not recorded). Some clones in this sample may be carry-over from other donors' samples. Sequencing was performed on PBMCs. The chain links TRBV6-5 to TRBJ1-3, with 7 bases that match TRBD1. CDR3 sequence reads: CASSYQGGISGNTIYF. The CDR3 DNA is TGTGCCAGCAGTTATCAGGGGGGCATCTCTGGAAACACCATATATTTT.